The sequence of this T cell receptor (beta chain) was determined in a study of cytomegalovirus exposure and HLA in healthy donors. PCR employed 60 Vbeta and 13 Jbeta primers. Repertoires were generated with immunoSEQ multiplex PCR, while TCRdb's copy carries only in-frame clones and drops some. The data contain 150,000 to 200,000 clones, over 60% of them singletons. Donors had nominal health at sampling but likely had unrecorded immune exposures. Germline trimming cut 5 bases from V and 7 bases from J; bases unmatched to any gene: 8. CDR1 MNHNY and CDR2 SVGAGI come from the germline V gene (reference sequence). The length of the CDR3 is 16 residues.

V is TRBV6-6 and J is TRBJ1-4; 12 bases map to TRBD1. The TCR originated in a man aged 35-49 years in good health and CMV-seronegative. Sequencing was carried out using PBMCs. The CDR3 loop is CASSPTGQGAGEKLFF. The CDR3 DNA follows: TGTGCCAGCAGTCCAACGGGACAGGGGGCGGGTGAAAAACTGTTTTTT.